This entry lists 9 T cell receptor beta chains sequenced from one sample in a study of CD8+ T cells in alopecia areata. Once RNA had been extracted, it was reverse transcribed into cDNA to act as the sequencing template. Sequencing was performed with immunoSEQ multiplex PCR; in TCRdb, only in-frame clones are kept and a portion is missing. Of about 210,000 clones in the sample, around 65% were seen once. This sample's treatment: oral pan-JAK inhibitor, 5-10 mg twice daily. This specimen consisted of CD4+ T cells sorted from blood, obtained around week 46, from a patient treated with tofacitinib. The receptors here all came from a human donor with alopecia areata.

The chain has TRBV7-2 and TRBJ1-6, with 7 bases fitting TRBD1. The germline V gene encodes CDR1 SGHTA and CDR2 FQGNSA. J lost 7 bases, V lost 5 bases, and 8 bases had no gene match. The CDR3 length is 15 residues. The CDR3 spells CASSLPTGANSPLHF. The CDR3 DNA sequence: TGTGCCAGCAGCCTCCCCACAGGGGCCAATTCACCCCTCCACTTT.

The rearrangement links TRBV28 to TRBJ1-1; 8 bases line up with TRBD1. Germline loops: CDR1 MDHEN, CDR2 SYDVKM. The trim removed 3 bases at V and 4 bases at J, leaving 7 bases unmatched. CDR3 length: 15 amino acids. The CDR3 sequence is CASSLQGAPRTEAFF. DNA of the CDR3: TGTGCCAGCAGTTTGCAGGGGGCGCCCCGCACTGAAGCTTTCTTT.

The V and J genes are TRBV7-3 and TRBJ2-1, with a tentative D call TRBD2 (6 bases). Per the germline V gene, CDR1 is SGHTA and CDR2 is FQGTGA. The CDR3 covers 14 residues. Trimming removed 5 bases at V and 7 bases at J, with 15 bases between. The CDR3: CASSVGSGTNEQFF. The CDR3 coding sequence is TGTGCCAGCAGCGTGGGTAGCGGTACAAATGAGCAGTTCTTC.

This clone was detected a few times. The V call is TRBV7-2, the J call TRBJ2-2; no firm D call. CDR1 SGHTA and CDR2 FQGNSA come from the germline V gene. Trimming pared 5 bases from V and 6 bases from J, leaving 10 bases between. The CDR3 is made up of 13 amino acids. The DNA of the CDR3 is TGTGCCAGCAGCACCGCTCGGGCCGGGGAGCTGTTTTTT. It encodes CASSTARAGELFF.

V usage is TRBV6-5 and J usage is TRBJ1-1; D is unclear. Trimming pared 9 bases from V and 1 base from J, leaving 6 bases between. The V gene's germline CDR1 is MNHEY and CDR2 SVGAGI. CDR3 length equals 11 residues. The CDR3 region has the DNA TGTGCCAGTGGACGGAACACTGAAGCTTTCTTT. Translating gives CASGRNTEAFF.

The J gene is TRBJ2-5, the V gene TRBV7-3, with 7 bases identical to TRBD1. In germline, CDR1 is SGHTA, CDR2 FQGTGA. The J segment lost 1 base and the V segment lost 5 bases, leaving 7 bases of the junction unmatched. CDR3 size: 15 residues. The CDR3: CASSRGRGPQETQYF. The CDR3 DNA follows: TGTGCCAGCAGCCGGGGTAGGGGGCCCCAAGAGACCCAGTACTTC.

The CDR3 reads CSVVSRFYEQYF. CDR3 coding DNA: TGCAGCGTTGTATCAAGGTTCTACGAGCAGTACTTC. The rearrangement joins TRBV29-1 to TRBJ2-7; no firm D call. The length of the CDR3 is 12 residues. V shed 4 bases and J shed 3 bases, with 10 bases lying between them. Germline CDR1 and CDR2: SQVTM and ANQGSEA.

The chain links TRBV5-1 to TRBJ2-2; 15 nucleotides agree with TRBD2. The trim removed 3 bases at V and 4 bases at J, leaving 1 base unmatched. CDR3 size: 16 residues. The germline CDR1 and CDR2 sequences are SGHRS and YFSETQ. CDR3 sequence (DNA): TGCGCCAGCAGCTCGGGACTAGCGGGGGGCACCGGGGAGCTGTTTTTT. This encodes CASSSGLAGGTGELFF.

This clone was seen more than once but under ten times. The V and J genes are TRBV29-1 and TRBJ2-1; no definite D call. This CDR3 region has 13 residues. V shed 3 bases and J shed 5 bases, with 11 bases lying between them. The germline V gene has CDR1 SQVTM and CDR2 ANQGSEA. The chain's CDR3 is CSVDDIRNNEQFF. The DNA for the CDR3 is TGCAGCGTTGATGATATTAGAAACAATGAGCAGTTCTTC.